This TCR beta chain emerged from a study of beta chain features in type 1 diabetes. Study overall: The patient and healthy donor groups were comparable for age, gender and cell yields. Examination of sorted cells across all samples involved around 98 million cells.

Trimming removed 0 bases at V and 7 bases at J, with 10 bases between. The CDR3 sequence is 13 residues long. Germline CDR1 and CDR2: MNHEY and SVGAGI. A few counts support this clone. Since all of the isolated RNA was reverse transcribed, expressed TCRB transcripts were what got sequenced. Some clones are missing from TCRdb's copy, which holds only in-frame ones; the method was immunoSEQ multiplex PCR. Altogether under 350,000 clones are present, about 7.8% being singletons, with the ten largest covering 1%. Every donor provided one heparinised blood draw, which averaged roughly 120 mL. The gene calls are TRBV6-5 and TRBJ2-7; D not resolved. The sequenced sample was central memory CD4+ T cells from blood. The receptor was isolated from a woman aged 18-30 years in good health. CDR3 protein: CASSYSILGEQYV. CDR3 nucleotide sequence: TGTGCCAGCAGTTACTCGATTCTAGGTGAGCAGTACGTC.